This TCR beta chain is drawn from a study of CD8+ T cells in alopecia areata (dated by TCRdb to between 2017 and 2018). About the study as a whole: The treated patients, all with moderate-to-severe alopecia areata, were enrolled in an open-label pilot trial of oral tofacitinib given at 5 to 10 mg twice daily. Tofacitinib-treated patients had biopsies at baseline and at 4 and 24 weeks of treatment, with a later scalp biopsy in several patients. Patients received tofacitinib for 6 to 18 months and were then followed off drug for 6 months to check for delayed response and recurrence. In humans, TCRbeta sequencing was performed on scalp tissue and on sorted CD4+ and CD8+ peripheral blood T cells from healthy controls and from patients with patchy or totalis/universalis alopecia areata. Scalp clonality was compared among normal scalp (n=4), patchy alopecia areata scalp (n=8), and alopecia totalis/universalis scalp (n=8). To study T cell clonal expansion in alopecia areata, the researchers applied high-throughput TCRbeta sequencing to both the C3H/HeJ mouse model and human patients. The RNA source kit depended on sample type: the PAXgene miRNA kit for fixed scalp, the miRNeasy kit for PBMCs, and the RNeasy kit for mouse skin. TCRbeta CDR3 regions were amplified by immunoSEQ multiplex PCR using 35 Vbeta forward and 13 Jbeta reverse primers. Disease severity in treated patients was measured with the SALT score, which quantifies the percentage of affected scalp surface area. Overall study outcomes, separate from this receptor: Tofacitinib significantly lowered scalp clonality and the number of expanded CD8+ clones among the top 100 scalp clones. Compared with normal scalp, lesional scalp had higher clonality and more expanded CD8+ clones, particularly in alopecia totalis/universalis, a pattern that suggests antigenic drive. The treated cohort was small, with a single nonresponder, so links between baseline CD8+ expansion and response need larger studies. Resident alphabeta T cells in normal human skin are also sequenced, complicating scalp TCR repertoire analysis, unlike mouse skin dominated by gammadelta T cells. TCR sequences shared between patients were less clear than in mice, possibly partly because of HLA diversity in the patient population. During tofacitinib treatment, many expanded lesional clones remained in scalp and blood, and this persistence may partly explain relapse after treatment is stopped.

A single count supports this clone. Its antigen is unknown. Nothing much larger sits one base from this clone, and base qualities are not available. The time point label corresponds to: more than three weeks on oral tofacitinib. Reading the label with the study, this specimen's treatment or condition is: oral pan-JAK inhibitor, 5-10 mg twice daily. Lesional scalp punch biopsies and peripheral blood were collected from alopecia areata patients. PBMCs were isolated by density centrifugation and stained for CD3, CD4 and CD8, after which CD4+ and CD8+ T cells were sorted on a FACSAria. The CDR3 measures 15 amino acids from cysteine to phenylalanine. Solely the CDR3 DNA is kept, with 45 bases framed from the first base. CDR1 and CDR2 (LNHNV, YYDKDF) derive from the germline V gene (reference sequence). V is cut by 3 bases and J by 0 bases, and the space between the germline ends is 12 bases. Receptors were amplified or captured by the immunoSEQ multiplex PCR assay. RNA was extracted from all samples and reverse transcribed into cDNA, which served as template for TCR sequencing. SuperScript III was used for first-strand cDNA synthesis, primed with a 2:1 mix of oligo-dT and random hexamers. Amplification bias was assessed with a synthetic immune receptor repertoire, and residual bias was removed computationally. The study's own analysis went as follows. Raw reads were preprocessed to remove errors, and CDR3 was defined according to IMGT conventions as the region from the conserved cysteine to phenylalanine. Clonality was calculated as 1 minus Shannon entropy normalized by log2 of the number of productive unique TCRs. CD4 or CD8 identity of scalp clones was inferred by cross-referencing scalp TCRbeta sequences with sorted blood CD4 and CD8 repertoires. The table was pulled from immuneACCESS by TCRdb, which kept in-frame rearrangements only. Such tables lose some clones; where checked, under half of the loss comes from unresolved V genes, and the rest has no known cause. That table furnishes V, J and clone size, whereas the DNA furnished D and trimming. The sample yields about 190,000 clones; about 60% were counted once. The ten top clones hold about 0.69% of the sample.

This sample comprised CD4+ T cells sorted from blood, obtained at week 4, from a patient treated with tofacitinib. The TCR comes from a human donor with alopecia areata. In this chain, TRBV15 is recombined with TRBJ2-7; the D gene is perhaps TRBD1, on 6 matching bases. The CDR3 is CATSSMGASSYEQYF. The DNA sequence is TGTGCCACCAGCAGTATGGGGGCCTCCTCCTACGAGCAGTACTTC.